This passage covers 11 T cell receptor beta chains from one sample sequenced in a study of regulatory T cells in long-lasting Graves disease. Noted time point: newly diagnosed GD, antithyroid drugs for less than 3 months. PBMC-derived RNA was used for the TCR library. Researchers made TCR beta libraries by using iRepertoire HTBI primers and running Arm-PCR on CDR3 regions. MiXCR was run by TCRdb on the multiplex PCR reads, yielding one entry per CDR3 protein. The repertoire holds about 370,000 distinct CDR3 sequences, around 16% seen once, with about a fifth in the top ten. The input for sequencing was peripheral blood mononuclear cells (PBMCs), taken at new diagnosis, from a patient treated with antithyroid drugs. Source of these receptors: a female donor with Graves disease.

This clonotype appeared many times. The gene calls are TRBV6-1 and TRBJ1-5, with 9 bases lining up with TRBD1. There are 13 residues in the CDR3. CDR1 is MNHNS, CDR2 SASEGT, per germline. V trimming: 8 bases; J trimming: 9 bases; junction bases outside the gene matches: 8. CDR3 sequence: CASARDREVPQHF. CDR3 DNA: TGTGCCAGCGCCCGGGACAGGGAGGTGCCCCAGCATTTT.

This clonotype occurred many times. The rearrangement uses TRBV28 and TRBJ2-7, with D perhaps TRBD2 (5 bases). This CDR3 region has 21 residues. V lost 3 bases to trimming and J lost 3 bases, with 33 bases between them. Germline CDR1 reads MDHEN; CDR2 reads SYDVKM. Here the CDR3 reads CASSFGTLVPTLTRRSYEQYF. For the CDR3, the DNA is TGTGCCAGCAGTTTCGGTACTTTGGTCCCCACCTTAACTAGGCGAAGCTACGAGCAGTACTTC.

This clonotype was detected many times. V and J are TRBV5-1 and TRBJ1-1; D is unresolved. Germline loops: CDR1 SGHRS, CDR2 YFSETQ. V was trimmed by 4 bases and J by 2 bases, leaving 18 bases between them. This CDR3 contains 16 residues. CDR3 sequence reads: CASSISDRAVNTEAFF. CDR3 nucleotides: TGCGCCAGCAGCATTAGTGACCGGGCGGTTAACACTGAAGCTTTCTTT.

This clonotype was seen many times. The J gene is TRBJ2-3, the V gene TRBV9; D assignment may be TRBD1 or TRBD2 (5 bases each). The CDR3 covers 16 residues. CDR1 is SGDLS and CDR2 is YYNGEE in the germline V gene. The ends were cut back, 3 bases at V and 3 bases at J, with 17 bases in the middle. In DNA form, the CDR3 reads TGTGCCAGCAGCGGTATACGGGACGTCGGAACAGATACGCAGTATTTT. The encoded protein is CASSGIRDVGTDTQYF.

This clonotype occurred many times. The chain links TRBV28 to TRBJ2-5; D remains unclear. From germline, CDR1 is MDHEN and CDR2 SYDVKM. There are 12 residues in the CDR3. The V gene lost 4 bases and the J gene lost 5 bases, with 8 bases spanning the gap. CDR3: CASSWSGETQYF. Here the CDR3 DNA reads TGTGCCAGCAGTTGGTCCGGGGAGACCCAGTACTTC. The full variable domain, in which reference TRBV28 and TRBJ2-5 provide the parts outside the CDR3, is DVKVTQSSRYLVKRTGEKVFLECVQDMDHENMFWYRQDPGLGLRLIYFSYDVKMKEKGDIPEGYSVSREKKERFSLILESASTNQTSMYLCASSWSGETQYFGPGTRLLVL.

The V gene is TRBV20-1, the J gene TRBJ2-3, with D perhaps being TRBD1 or TRBD2 (5 bases each). The CDR3 spans 14 residues. Germline V gives CDR1 DFQATT, CDR2 SNEGSKA (reference sequence). With 1 base removed from V and 2 bases from J, the gap between germline ends came to 10 bases. CDR3 sequence: CSARGRDLTDTQYF. DNA for the CDR3: TGCAGTGCTAGAGGCAGGGACCTCACAGATACGCAGTATTTT.

This clonotype was counted at least ten times. The chain joins TRBV11-2 to TRBJ1-1; no clear D. This CDR3 is 14 amino acids long. Germline CDR1 reads SGHAT; CDR2 reads FQNNGV. Deletions cut 5 bases from V and 4 bases from J, with 14 bases between. CDR3 sequence: CASSDPVSGTEAFF. The CDR3, as DNA: TGTGCCAGCAGCGACCCAGTTTCAGGCACTGAAGCTTTCTTT. Full variable domain (remainder filled in from reference TRBV11-2 and TRBJ1-1): EAGVAQSPRYKIIEKRQSVAFWCNPISGHATLYWYQQILGQGPKLLIQFQNNGVVDDSQLPKDRFSAERLKGVDSTLKIQPAKLEDSAVYLCASSDPVSGTEAFFGQGTRLTVV.

This clonotype was seen a handful of times. The genes are TRBV28 and TRBJ2-2; D may be TRBD1 (6 bases). Germline assignment: CDR1 MDHEN and CDR2 SYDVKM. This CDR3 has 14 amino acids. V lost 8 bases and J 0 bases, leaving 10 bases between the germline ends. This CDR3 is CASGGQSNTGELFF. The CDR3 bases are TGTGCCAGCGGAGGACAGTCGAACACCGGGGAGCTGTTTTTT. The whole variable domain, filled in from reference TRBV28 and TRBJ2-2, reads DVKVTQSSRYLVKRTGEKVFLECVQDMDHENMFWYRQDPGLGLRLIYFSYDVKMKEKGDIPEGYSVSREKKERFSLILESASTNQTSMYLCASGGQSNTGELFFGEGSRLTVL.

This clonotype was detected only once. The rearrangement joins TRBV7-8 to TRBJ2-7, with TRBD2 identical over 8 bases. Germline values: CDR1 SGHVS, CDR2 FQNEAQ. This CDR3 is built from 15 residues. The V segment lost 6 bases and the J segment 5 bases; nucleotides outside the gene matches: 12. CDR3 protein: CASSYSGKTSDEQYF. CDR3 coding DNA: TGTGCCAGCAGTTATTCTGGTAAGACTAGCGACGAGCAGTACTTC.

There are many counts of this clonotype. The V and J genes are TRBV9 and TRBJ1-2, with D possibly matching TRBD1 (5 bases). The length of the CDR3 is 17 residues. V lost 4 bases and J 4 bases, leaving 23 bases between the germline ends. Germline V CDR1 and CDR2: SGDLS, YYNGEE. CDR3 bases: TGTGCCAGCAGCCCCGACTATGGGACCCGCTACTTCTATGGCTACACCTTC. Translating it yields CASSPDYGTRYFYGYTF.

This clonotype has a handful of counts. The chain links TRBV19 to TRBJ2-3; weak D call: TRBD2 (5 bases). Germline loops: CDR1 LNHDA, CDR2 SQIVND (reference sequence). CDR3 length: 12 amino acids. Trimming took 8 bases from V and 6 from J, leaving 12 bases between them. CDR3 sequence: CASWTPGDTQYF. CDR3 bases: TGTGCCAGTTGGACTCCCGGGGATACGCAGTATTTT. Looking up the rest from reference TRBV19 and TRBJ2-3 gives the full variable domain: DGGITQSPKYLFRKEGQNVTLSCEQNLNHDAMYWYRQDPGQGLRLIYYSQIVNDFQKGDIAEGYSVSREKKESFPLTVTSAQKNPTAFYLCASWTPGDTQYFGPGTRLTVL.